This T cell receptor beta chain comes out of a study of shared clonotypes between healthy human individuals. Replicate PCRs run on sorted subsets employed approximately 200 ng DNA, 30,000 to 35,000 T cell genomes. TCRdb keeps only in-frame clones here, not all; method: immunoSEQ multiplex PCR. Counted here are 2,500,000 or so clones, more than 80% occurring once; the ten biggest clones make up roughly 0.15%. The trim removed 4 bases at V and 7 bases at J, leaving 14 bases unmatched. Looked up from germline, CDR1 is SGHNT and CDR2 is YYREEE (reference sequence). The length of the CDR3 is 16 residues. Specimen: naive CD4+ T cells sorted from blood. This sample's subset: CD45RA+ positively selected. The chain links TRBV5-4 to TRBJ2-1, with 7 nucleotides matching TRBD1. The TCR originated in a man in his late teens or twenties in good health. CDR3 nucleotide sequence: TGTGCCAGCAGCGCTGCGCCACTGACAGGGTGGAATGAGCAGTTCTTC. Its translation is CASSAAPLTGWNEQFF.